Below, 15 T cell receptor beta chains from the same sample are listed, as sequenced in a study of cytomegalovirus exposure and HLA in healthy donors. The PCR employed 60 Vbeta primers together with 13 Jbeta primers. This table comes from immunoSEQ multiplex PCR, and its TCRdb copy is limited to in-frame clones, with some not included. Among about 130,000 clones, about 81% were seen once, and the ten largest hold about 1.1%. Sample: PBMCs. These receptors came from a woman aged 30 to 39 in good health and CMV-seronegative.

The rearrangement joins TRBV7-4 to TRBJ2-7; 9 bases are a match to TRBD1. Trimming took 2 bases from V and 7 from J; bases not matched to a gene: 15. From germline, CDR1 is SGHVT and CDR2 SQSDAQ. The CDR3 extends over 17 amino acids. The CDR3 here is CASSLLGTGPHGGEQYF. The CDR3 DNA reads TGTGCCAGCAGCTTACTAGGGACAGGGCCCCACGGGGGGGAGCAGTACTTC.

Turning to this clone: Different DNA sequences within this sample yield the same CDR3. The rearrangement uses TRBV9 and TRBJ2-3; possibly TRBD1 for D (5 bases). The germline V and J ends were trimmed by 2 bases and 1 base, with 11 bases remaining between them. The CDR3 contains 15 residues. Looked up from germline, CDR1 is SGDLS and CDR2 is YYNGEE. CDR3 nucleotides: TGTGCCAGCAGCGTTGGTGGGGCTGGCACAGATACGCAGTATTTT. Translating gives CASSVGGAGTDTQYF.

J is TRBJ2-1 and V is TRBV7-8; TRBD1 is a possible D gene (6 bases). The CDR3 loop spans 15 amino acids. Trimming pared 0 bases from V and 8 bases from J, leaving 14 bases between. The germline V gene has CDR1 SGHVS and CDR2 FQNEAQ. In DNA form, the CDR3 reads TGTGCCAGCAGCTTAGCACAGGGTAAGGTTTATGAGCAGTTCTTC. This sequence encodes CASSLAQGKVYEQFF.

The genes are TRBV6-5 and TRBJ2-7; D might be TRBD1 (6 bases). V lost 4 bases to trimming and J lost 7 bases, with 17 bases between them. In germline, CDR1 is MNHEY, CDR2 SVGAGI. This CDR3 is 14 amino acids long. CDR3 sequence: CASSLTGIVQEQYF. In nucleotides, the CDR3 is TGTGCCAGCAGTTTAACAGGGATCGTTCAAGAGCAGTACTTC.

The rearrangement uses TRBV5-4 and TRBJ2-5; D not certain. V shed 0 bases and J shed 1 base, with 16 bases lying between them. Germline CDR1 reads SGHNT; CDR2 reads YYREEE (reference sequence). This CDR3 region has 17 residues. This CDR3 is CASSLAGPAVSQETQYF. Written as DNA, the CDR3 is TGTGCCAGCAGCTTGGCCGGCCCCGCGGTGTCCCAAGAGACCCAGTACTTC.

This clone was recorded once. The chain employs TRBV7-8 and TRBJ2-1; 7 bases align to TRBD2. Unmatched junction bases numbered 10, after V lost 0 bases and J lost 14 bases. The CDR3 loop spans 14 amino acids. Germline loops: CDR1 SGHVS, CDR2 FQNEAQ. CDR3: CASSLARETSIKFF. Written as DNA, the CDR3 is TGTGCCAGCAGCTTAGCGCGGGAGACTAGCATTAAGTTCTTC.

The sample holds one count of this clone. V gene TRBV11-3 combines with J gene TRBJ2-1; the match to TRBD2 covers 7 bases. V lost 5 bases, J lost 5 bases, and 6 bases stayed unmatched. Germline V gene data show CDR1 as SGHNT and CDR2 as YENEEA. This CDR3 comprises 14 residues. CDR3 amino acids: CASSPGGSNNEQFF. The CDR3 DNA follows: TGTGCCAGCAGCCCTGGCGGGAGCAACAATGAGCAGTTCTTC.

The chain recombines TRBV19 with TRBJ2-7; 8 bases are a match to TRBD1. Germline assignment: CDR1 LNHDA and CDR2 SQIVND (reference sequence). The length of the CDR3 is 14 residues. V shed 5 bases, J shed 5 bases, and the junction held 8 bases outside the gene matches. The CDR3 region is CASSLTGETHEQYF. The CDR3 nucleotides are TGTGCCAGTAGTTTGACAGGGGAGACCCACGAGCAGTACTTC.

The chain employs TRBV4-1 and TRBJ2-5; D is possibly TRBD2 (6 bases). The CDR3 totals 18 residues. The V gene lost 1 base and the J gene lost 3 bases, with 21 bases spanning the gap. Per germline, CDR1 MGHRA and CDR2 YSYEKL. CDR3 nucleotides: TGCGCCAGCAGCCAAGGGGTGGCCGGGAGTCCGGTGGAAGAGACCCAGTACTTC. Its protein product is CASSQGVAGSPVEETQYF.

The chain is built from TRBV5-1 and TRBJ1-6, with TRBD1 as a possible D gene (5 bases). CDR1 and CDR2 from the germline V gene are SGHRS and YFSETQ. V shed 4 bases and J shed 7 bases, with 15 bases lying between them. The CDR3 loop spans 15 amino acids. The CDR3 protein is CASSPLEGRNSPLHF. The DNA of the CDR3 is TGCGCCAGCAGCCCCCTCGAGGGGAGGAATTCACCCCTCCACTTT.

V and J are TRBV6-5 and TRBJ2-7; 11 bases align to TRBD2. The germline CDR1 and CDR2 sequences are MNHEY and SVGAGI. The CDR3 is 15 residues long. After removal of 4 bases from V and 2 bases from J, the junction contained 4 bases not matched to a gene. CDR3 in DNA: TGTGCCAGCAGTTTACTAGCGGGGGCCCCCTACGAGCAGTACTTC. Translation: CASSLLAGAPYEQYF.

The chain carries TRBV11-2 and TRBJ2-7; possible D gene TRBD1, 5 bases. The CDR3 has 15 amino acids. Germline V gives CDR1 SGHAT, CDR2 FQNNGV. Trimming took 1 base from V and 3 from J, leaving 13 bases between them. CDR3 residues: CASSLGGTNLYEQYF. In DNA, the CDR3 is TGTGCCAGCAGCTTAGGGGGCACAAACCTCTACGAGCAGTACTTC.

This rearrangement joins TRBV9 to TRBJ2-1; D possibly corresponds to TRBD2 (5 bases). Trimming removed 0 bases from V and 6 bases from J, with 13 bases in between. This CDR3 spans 15 amino acids. In germline, CDR1 is SGDLS, CDR2 YYNGEE. DNA for the CDR3: TGTGCCAGCAGCGTAGCTGTGGCTAGCACCAATGAGCAGTTCTTC. It codes for CASSVAVASTNEQFF.

The chain employs TRBV4-2 and TRBJ2-7; 12 nucleotides align to TRBD2. This CDR3 spans 20 amino acids. Germline-derived CDR1 and CDR2 are LGHNA and YNFKEQ. With 0 bases clipped from V and 1 base from J, the junction kept 13 bases outside the gene matches. This chain's CDR3 is CASSQDLQGGLAGVSYEQYF. The CDR3 nucleotides read TGTGCCAGCAGCCAAGATTTGCAGGGGGGACTAGCGGGTGTGTCCTACGAGCAGTACTTC.

This chain connects TRBV4-1 to TRBJ2-2, with D perhaps TRBD1 (6 bases). The CDR3 is made up of 15 amino acids. CDR1 and CDR2 (germline): MGHRA, YSYEKL. The V and J ends lost 0 bases and 6 bases respectively, with 11 bases between them. Here the CDR3 reads CASSQEGGFSGELFF. In nucleotides, the CDR3 is TGCGCCAGCAGCCAAGAAGGGGGTTTTTCCGGGGAGCTGTTTTTT.